This TCR beta chain is drawn from a study of blood T cell repertoires in COVID-19. Whole-study context: From T cells, B-cell-depleted T cells, or PBMCs came the material, which was cDNA or gDNA.

This CDR3 comprises 14 residues. Deletions cut 8 bases from V and 7 bases from J, with 21 bases between. Per the germline V gene, CDR1 is MNHEY and CDR2 is SMNVEV (reference sequence). TCRdb's copy holds only in-frame clones and misses some; the assay was immunoSEQ multiplex PCR. The data show about 250,000 clones, about four fifths seen once. This clonotype originated in a man aged 35 to 55 who had been exposed to COVID-19. Source material: PBMCs or T cells enriched from blood (not recorded which). This chain connects TRBV27 to TRBJ2-7; tentatively, D is TRBD2 (5 bases). The CDR3 DNA reads TGTGCCAGCGGCAAAGACTCGGGATTTGGGGAGCAGTACTTC. Translated: CASGKDSGFGEQYF.